This T cell receptor (beta chain) comes out of a study of monozygotic twins with inflammatory bowel disease. One entry per CDR3 protein, without DNA, is what TCRdb gives after re-calling the 5' RACE reads. In all, the sample yields 400,000 to 500,000 distinct CDR3 sequences. The germline V gene has CDR1 SGHRS and CDR2 YFSETQ. The CDR3 totals 15 residues. Material: blood. This clonotype was obtained from a human donor with ulcerative colitis or Crohn's disease, or a healthy co-twin of an affected twin (not recorded which). This chain uses TRBV5-1 with TRBJ2-7; as DNA is missing, the TRBD1 call by TCRdb cannot be tested. The CDR3 region is CASSLGGDSSYEQYF. Combining the CDR3 with reference TRBV5-1 and TRBJ2-7 gives the whole variable domain KAGVTQTPRYLIKTRGQQVTLSCSPISGHRSVSWYQQTPGQGLQFLFEYFSETQRNKGNFPGRFSGRQFSNSRSEMNVSTLELGDSALYLCASSLGGDSSYEQYFGPGTRLTVT.